A selection of T cell receptor beta chains follows, all from one sample in a study of OX40 agonist ivuxolimab in advanced cancers. The method was immunoSEQ multiplex PCR; TCRdb's version includes in-frame clones alone and lacks a portion of them. The sample lists 25,000 to 35,000 clones, roughly 87% occurring once. The sample was CD4+ or CD8+ T cells sorted from blood, taken in a trial of the OX40 agonist ivuxolimab. The receptors were gathered from an adult with an advanced solid tumor such as melanoma, head and neck, liver or kidney cancer. Both conserved end residues are part of each CDR3. A D gene is named only where the DNA matches it firmly. Part of the rows lack a size; the others show once, few, many or a class for expanded clones.

CDR3aa: CASGITTSGQETQYF
CDR3nt: TGTGCCAGCGGAATTACGACTAGCGGCCAAGAGACCCAGTACTTC
d_gene: TRBD2
v_gene: TRBV2
j_gene: TRBJ2-5
abundance: NA
len: 15

CDR3aa: CASSLHRELFNEQFF
CDR3nt: TGTGCCAGCAGCTTACATAGGGAACTGTTCAATGAGCAGTTCTTC
d_gene: NA
v_gene: TRBV7-9
j_gene: TRBJ2-1
abundance: NA
len: 15

CDR3aa: CASSLAPNGELFF
CDR3nt: TGTGCTAGCAGCTTAGCGCCGAACGGGGAGCTGTTTTTT
d_gene: NA
v_gene: TRBV7-7
j_gene: TRBJ2-2
abundance: NA
len: 13

CDR3aa: CASSQAGWETQYF
CDR3nt: TGCGCCAGCAGCCAAGCAGGGTGGGAGACCCAGTACTTC
d_gene: NA
v_gene: TRBV4-1
j_gene: TRBJ2-5
abundance: NA
len: 13

CDR3aa: CSVLTATYEQYF
CDR3nt: TGCAGCGTATTGACAGCTACGTACGAGCAGTACTTC
d_gene: NA
v_gene: TRBV29-1
j_gene: TRBJ2-7
abundance: NA
len: 12

CDR3aa: CASSLTGGMNTEAFF
CDR3nt: TGTGCCAGCAGCTTGACAGGGGGTATGAACACTGAAGCTTTCTTT
d_gene: TRBD1
v_gene: TRBV7-8
j_gene: TRBJ1-1
abundance: NA
len: 15

CDR3aa: CASSLGAGVETQYF
CDR3nt: TGCGCCAGCAGCTTGGGGGCGGGAGTGGAGACCCAGTACTTC
d_gene: TRBD2
v_gene: TRBV5-1
j_gene: TRBJ2-5
abundance: NA
len: 14

CDR3aa: CASSLRLGQPSYEQYF
CDR3nt: TGTGCCAGCAGTTTACGCCTTGGCCAACCATCCTACGAGCAGTACTTC
d_gene: NA
v_gene: TRBV28
j_gene: TRBJ2-7
abundance: NA
len: 16

CDR3aa: CASSLPGQGDEAFF
CDR3nt: TGTGCCAGCAGCCTACCGGGACAGGGAGATGAAGCTTTCTTT
d_gene: TRBD1
v_gene: TRBV4-2
j_gene: TRBJ1-1
abundance: few
len: 14

CDR3aa: CSVVRDFYGYTF
CDR3nt: TGCAGCGTTGTCAGGGATTTCTATGGCTACACCTTC
d_gene: NA
v_gene: TRBV29-1
j_gene: TRBJ1-2
abundance: NA
len: 12

CDR3aa: CASSLSARPFDYGYTF
CDR3nt: TGTGCCAGCAGTTTATCGGCCAGGCCGTTCGACTATGGCTACACCTTC
d_gene: NA
v_gene: TRBV28
j_gene: TRBJ1-2
abundance: NA
len: 16

CDR3aa: CASSTRSSPRSGELFF
CDR3nt: TGTGCCAGCAGTACCCGGTCTAGCCCCAGATCCGGGGAGCTGTTTTTT
d_gene: NA
v_gene: TRBV27
j_gene: TRBJ2-2
abundance: once
len: 16

CDR3aa: CASRWSGGLAYNEQFF
CDR3nt: TGTGCCAGCAGGTGGTCAGGGGGTCTTGCCTACAATGAGCAGTTCTTC
d_gene: TRBD1
v_gene: TRBV27
j_gene: TRBJ2-1
abundance: NA
len: 16

CDR3aa: CASSPGGEQYF
CDR3nt: TGTGCCAGCAGCCCCGGGGGGGAGCAGTACTTC
d_gene: TRBD2
v_gene: TRBV6-6
j_gene: TRBJ2-7
abundance: NA
len: 11

CDR3aa: CASSPLVAVTDTQYF
CDR3nt: TGTGCCAGCTCACCCTTAGTAGCGGTCACAGATACGCAGTATTTT
d_gene: NA
v_gene: TRBV18
j_gene: TRBJ2-3
abundance: NA
len: 15

CDR3aa: CASRGFGHTDTQYF
CDR3nt: TGTGCCAGCAGGGGGTTTGGTCATACAGATACGCAGTATTTT
d_gene: NA
v_gene: TRBV9
j_gene: TRBJ2-3
abundance: NA
len: 14

CDR3aa: CASSQDYSLAGGFNYEQYF
CDR3nt: TGTGCCAGCAGCCAAGATTACTCACTAGCGGGAGGTTTTAACTACGAGCAGTACTTC
d_gene: TRBD2
v_gene: TRBV4-2
j_gene: TRBJ2-7
abundance: NA
len: 19

CDR3aa: CASSLYPGSNQPQHF
CDR3nt: TGTGCCAGCAGTTTATATCCGGGGAGCAATCAGCCCCAGCATTTT
d_gene: NA
v_gene: TRBV28
j_gene: TRBJ1-5
abundance: NA
len: 15

CDR3aa: CASSQAGPGSGREEQYF
CDR3nt: TGCGCCAGCAGCCAGGCAGGTCCGGGGAGCGGGAGGGAGGAGCAGTACTTC
d_gene: TRBD2
v_gene: TRBV4-3
j_gene: TRBJ2-7
abundance: medium-sized
len: 17

CDR3aa: CASSQDLGGSGSTDTQYF
CDR3nt: TGCGCCAGCAGCCAAGATCTCGGGGGCAGCGGGAGCACAGATACGCAGTATTTT
d_gene: NA
v_gene: TRBV4-1
j_gene: TRBJ2-3
abundance: NA
len: 18

CDR3aa: CASSEAHSPLSSYEQYF
CDR3nt: TGTGCCAGCAGTGAAGCGCACAGCCCACTTAGCTCCTACGAGCAGTACTTC
d_gene: NA
v_gene: TRBV6-1
j_gene: TRBJ2-7
abundance: NA
len: 17

CDR3aa: CASSLTGTGVGDEQFF
CDR3nt: TGTGCCAGCAGCCTAACCGGGACAGGGGTAGGTGATGAGCAGTTCTTC
d_gene: TRBD1
v_gene: TRBV5-4
j_gene: TRBJ2-1
abundance: NA
len: 16

CDR3aa: CASSQEIQDSYEQYF
CDR3nt: TGCGCCAGCAGCCAAGAAATACAGGACTCCTACGAGCAGTACTTC
d_gene: NA
v_gene: TRBV4-1
j_gene: TRBJ2-7
abundance: NA
len: 15

CDR3aa: CASSQADSPQETQYF
CDR3nt: TGCGCCAGCAGCCAGGCGGACTCCCCCCAAGAGACCCAGTACTTC
d_gene: NA
v_gene: TRBV4-1
j_gene: TRBJ2-5
abundance: few
len: 15

CDR3aa: CSVESGESYEQYF
CDR3nt: TGCAGCGTTGAGTCTGGGGAATCCTACGAGCAGTACTTC
d_gene: NA
v_gene: TRBV29-1
j_gene: TRBJ2-7
abundance: NA
len: 13

CDR3aa: CASTLQGATEAFF
CDR3nt: TGTGCCAGCACCCTACAGGGGGCGACTGAAGCTTTCTTT
d_gene: TRBD1
v_gene: TRBV6-6
j_gene: TRBJ1-1
abundance: NA
len: 13

CDR3aa: CASSPLGSGEQETQYF
CDR3nt: TGTGCCAGCAGTCCCCTGGGGAGCGGAGAGCAAGAGACCCAGTACTTC
d_gene: NA
v_gene: TRBV27
j_gene: TRBJ2-5
abundance: NA
len: 16

CDR3aa: CASSGGQGIFEAFF
CDR3nt: TGTGCCAGCAGCGGGGGACAGGGAATATTTGAAGCTTTCTTT
d_gene: TRBD1
v_gene: TRBV9
j_gene: TRBJ1-1
abundance: NA
len: 14

CDR3aa: CSVDFRAPYGYTF
CDR3nt: TGCAGCGTTGACTTCAGGGCTCCCTATGGCTACACCTTC
d_gene: NA
v_gene: TRBV29-1
j_gene: TRBJ1-2
abundance: few
len: 13

CDR3aa: CASSEGKGYEQYF
CDR3nt: TGTGCCAGCAGTGAAGGAAAGGGCTACGAGCAGTACTTC
d_gene: NA
v_gene: TRBV2
j_gene: TRBJ2-7
abundance: few
len: 13

CDR3aa: CASSHWVEGGYEQYF
CDR3nt: TGTGCCAGCAGCCATTGGGTTGAGGGCGGCTACGAGCAGTACTTC
d_gene: NA
v_gene: TRBV14
j_gene: TRBJ2-7
abundance: NA
len: 15

CDR3aa: CASSLGGQGNGYTF
CDR3nt: TGTGCCAGCAGCTTAGGAGGACAGGGCAATGGCTACACCTTC
d_gene: TRBD1
v_gene: TRBV7-8
j_gene: TRBJ1-2
abundance: few
len: 14